This TCR beta chain appears in the sequencing data of a study of blood T cell repertoires in COVID-19. Some clones are missing from TCRdb's copy, which holds only in-frame ones; the method was immunoSEQ multiplex PCR. The profile shows about 97,000 clones, about 90% of them singletons. CDR1 is SGHRS, CDR2 YFSETQ, per germline. The CDR3 is made up of 13 amino acids. The V end was cut by 5 bases, the J end by 5 bases, with 12 bases between. A single count supports this clone. Sequenced: peripheral blood. The V and J genes are TRBV5-1 and TRBJ2-3, with D hard to call. The TCR originated in a woman aged 45-65 years with COVID-19, enrolled during active disease. CDR3: CASSSQIGDTQYF. Here the CDR3 DNA reads TGCGCCAGCAGTAGCCAAATTGGAGATACGCAGTATTTT.